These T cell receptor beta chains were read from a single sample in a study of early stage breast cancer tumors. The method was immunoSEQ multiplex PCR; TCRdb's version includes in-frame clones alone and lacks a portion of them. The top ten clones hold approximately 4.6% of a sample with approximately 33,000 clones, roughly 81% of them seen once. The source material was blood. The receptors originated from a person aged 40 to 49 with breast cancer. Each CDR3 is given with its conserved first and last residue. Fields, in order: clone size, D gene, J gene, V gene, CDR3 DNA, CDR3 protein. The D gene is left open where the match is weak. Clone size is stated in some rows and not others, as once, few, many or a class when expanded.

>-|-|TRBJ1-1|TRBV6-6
TGTGCCAGCAGCGGTGGTACTGAAGCTTTCTTT
CASSGGTEAFF
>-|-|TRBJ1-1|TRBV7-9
TGTGCCAGCTCCGAGACAGTTTCTAATGAAGCTTTCTTT
CASSETVSNEAFF
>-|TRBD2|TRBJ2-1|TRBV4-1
TGCGCCAGCAGCCAACGGGAGGGCTCCTACAATGAGCAGTTCTTC
CASSQREGSYNEQFF
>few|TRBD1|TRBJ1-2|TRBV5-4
TGTGCCAGCAGCCTAGACAGGGTCGGCGGCTACACCTTC
CASSLDRVGGYTF
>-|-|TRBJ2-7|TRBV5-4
TGTGCCAGCAGCTTTGGGGGGTACGAGCAGTACTTC
CASSFGGYEQYF
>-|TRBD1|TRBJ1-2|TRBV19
TGTGCCAGTAGTACTGACAGGGGCAACCCGGATGGCTACACCTTC
CASSTDRGNPDGYTF
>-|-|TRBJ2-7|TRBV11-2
TGTGCCAGCAGCGCCGGGGGTGAGCAGTACTTC
CASSAGGEQYF
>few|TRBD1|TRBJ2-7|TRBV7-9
TGTGCCAGCAGCCGCTGGACAGGGGGCGATGCGGGGCGCCACGAGCAGTACTTC
CASSRWTGGDAGRHEQYF
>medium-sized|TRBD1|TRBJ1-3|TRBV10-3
TGTGCCACCAAGGGAGGACAGGGGGCTGGAAACACCATATATTTT
CATKGGQGAGNTIYF
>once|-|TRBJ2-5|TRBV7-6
TGTGCCAGCAGCTTCCGCCCCGGTGCAGCGGGCGGACAAGAGACCCAGTACTTC
CASSFRPGAAGGQETQYF
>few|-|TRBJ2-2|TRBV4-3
TGCGCCAGCAGCCCACAAGGGTCGAACACCGGGGAGCTGTTTTTT
CASSPQGSNTGELFF
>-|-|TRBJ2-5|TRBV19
TGTGCCAGTAGTACCGGACACGCGGAGACCCAGTACTTC
CASSTGHAETQYF
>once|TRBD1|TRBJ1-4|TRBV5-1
TGCGCCAGCAGCTTGGTGCCAGGGGGGAATGAAAAACTGTTTTTT
CASSLVPGGNEKLFF
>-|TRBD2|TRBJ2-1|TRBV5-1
TGCGCCAGCAGCCCCTTGACTAGCGCTAGCTCCTACAATGAGCAGTTCTTC
CASSPLTSASSYNEQFF
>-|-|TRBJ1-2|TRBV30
TGTGCCTGTTGCTTCGGACCTCAATGGGACTATGGCTACACCTTC
CACCFGPQWDYGYTF
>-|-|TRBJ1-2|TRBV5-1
TGCGCCAGCAGCTCCATAGGAGGCTATGGCTACACCTTC
CASSSIGGYGYTF
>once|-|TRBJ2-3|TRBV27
TGTGCCAGCAGTTTACGGGGAAATACGCAGTATTTT
CASSLRGNTQYF
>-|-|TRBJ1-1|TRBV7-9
TGTGCCAGCAGCTTAAAGGCGAACACTGAAGCTTTCTTT
CASSLKANTEAFF
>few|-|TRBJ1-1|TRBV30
TGTGCCTGGAGTGTACCGGTTTACACTGAAGCTTTCTTT
CAWSVPVYTEAFF
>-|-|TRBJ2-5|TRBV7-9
TGTGCCAGCAGCTTAGGGGGGGGCAATCAAGAGACCCAGTACTTC
CASSLGGGNQETQYF
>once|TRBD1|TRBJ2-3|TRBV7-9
TGTGCCAGCAGCATACCACAGGGGTCTAGCACAGATACGCAGTATTTT
CASSIPQGSSTDTQYF
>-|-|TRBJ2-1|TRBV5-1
TGCGCCAGCAGGTCCGGGACTGGCGACAATGAGCAGTTCTTC
CASRSGTGDNEQFF
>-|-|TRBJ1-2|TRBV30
TGTGCCTGGAGTGCGGACACCAACCCCCTTGACGGCTACACCTTC
CAWSADTNPLDGYTF
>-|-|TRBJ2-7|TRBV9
TGTGCCAGCAGCGTAGGTAGTGACGAGCAGTACTTC
CASSVGSDEQYF
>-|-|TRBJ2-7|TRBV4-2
TGTGCCAGCAGCCAGGCATCAGGAACTAGTGCCTACGAGCAGTACTTC
CASSQASGTSAYEQYF
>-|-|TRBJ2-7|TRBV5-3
TGTGCCAGAAGCCGCAGGGTATACGAGCAGTACTTC
CARSRRVYEQYF
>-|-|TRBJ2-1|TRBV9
TGTGCCAGCAGCGTAGTTCCCACTAGCTACAATGAGCAGTTCTTC
CASSVVPTSYNEQFF
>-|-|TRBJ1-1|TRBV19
TGTGCCAGTAGTACACGGACGGAGAACACTGAAGCTTTCTTT
CASSTRTENTEAFF